The 27 T cell receptor beta chains in this list originate from one sample, sequenced in a study of CXCR3-negative and CXCR3-positive naive CD8 T cells. Study observations and caveats: TRB CDR3s of CXCR3-positive naive cells were more hydrophobic than those of CXCR3-negative naive cells.

Their antigens are not known. 5' RACE that incorporated UMI labels was used to prepare the TRB cDNA libraries. TCRdb re-called the 5' RACE reads and shows each CDR3 protein once, DNA omitted. The sample includes 150,000 or so distinct CDR3 sequences. Sequencing input: naive CXCR3+ CD8+ T cells from blood. Subset: CD45RO-CCR7+CD27+CD95- naive CD8+ T cells expressing CXCR3 (TNR3+). The receptors shown here come from a human donor in good health. Some clones in this sample may be carry-over from other donors' samples.

This chain links TRBV3-1 with TRBJ2-1. CDR1 is LGHDT and CDR2 is YNNKEL in the germline V gene (reference sequence). This CDR3 is 15 amino acids long. The CDR3 loop is CASSQEIVRLNEQFF.

The chain carries TRBV7-9 and TRBJ2-1. The length of the CDR3 is 15 residues. From germline, CDR1 is SEHNR and CDR2 FQNEAQ (reference sequence). CDR3 amino acids: CASSEVQDLYNEQFF.

CDR3 protein: CASSPGNEQFF. This chain links TRBV28 with TRBJ2-1; TCRdb proposes TRBD1, but this gene call is untestable without DNA. Germline lookup yields CDR1 MDHEN and CDR2 SYDVKM. This CDR3 contains 11 residues.

The V call is TRBV27, the J call TRBJ2-7; absent DNA, TCRdb's TRBD2 call cannot be checked. The CDR3 has 15 amino acids. Germline-derived CDR1 and CDR2 are MNHEY and SMNVEV (reference sequence). CDR3 protein: CASSPPGLAGYEQYF.

This sequence joins TRBV29-1 and TRBJ2-3. The CDR3 extends over 12 amino acids. The germline V gene encodes CDR1 SQVTM and CDR2 ANQGSEA. The CDR3 sequence: CSVEEGTDTQYF.

This chain uses TRBV7-2 with TRBJ1-1. This CDR3 is 13 amino acids long. CDR1 is SGHTA and CDR2 is FQGNSA in the germline V gene. CDR3 amino acids: CASSQNRGTEAFF.

V is TRBV7-9 and J is TRBJ1-2; checking the TCRdb D call of TRBD1 is not possible without DNA. From germline, CDR1 is SEHNR and CDR2 FQNEAQ (reference sequence). The CDR3 covers 17 residues. CDR3 residues: CASSSPEALDREYGYTF.

This CDR3 reads CASSSTGTSGAGELFF. The gene calls are TRBV7-9 and TRBJ2-2. The CDR3 consists of 16 residues. The V gene's germline CDR1 is SEHNR and CDR2 FQNEAQ (reference sequence).

The rearrangement uses TRBV29-1 and TRBJ2-7; absent DNA, TCRdb's TRBD1 call cannot be checked. This CDR3 comprises 12 residues. From germline, CDR1 is SQVTM and CDR2 ANQGSEA. CDR3 sequence: CSVRGRSYEQYF.

The chain recombines TRBV7-6 with TRBJ2-1; TCRdb outputs TRBD1, but without DNA this stays unchecked. This CDR3 has 13 residues. Germline CDR1 is SGHVS and CDR2 is FNYEAQ. The CDR3 sequence is CASSSDRGDEQFF.

The chain uses TRBV29-1 and TRBJ2-7. The CDR3 has 11 amino acids. Germline CDR1 and CDR2: SQVTM and ANQGSEA. The CDR3 loop reads CSVDSSGEQYF.

The rearrangement uses TRBV29-1 and TRBJ2-7. Germline V CDR1 and CDR2: SQVTM, ANQGSEA. The CDR3 totals 13 residues. This chain's CDR3 is CSVEDGEVYEQYF.

V gene TRBV4-1 combines with J gene TRBJ2-3; TCRdb lists TRBD1, though no DNA is available to test this call. Germline V gene sequence: CDR1 MGHRA, CDR2 YSYEKL. The CDR3 totals 14 residues. CDR3 sequence reads: CASRPGPNADTQYF.

J is TRBJ2-1 and V is TRBV6-5; as DNA is missing, the TRBD1 call by TCRdb cannot be tested. Germline V gene data show CDR1 as MNHEY and CDR2 as SVGAGI. The CDR3 contains 13 residues. CDR3 region: CASQNPGRNEQFF.

The rearrangement uses TRBV28 and TRBJ2-1. This CDR3 comprises 12 residues. CDR1 is MDHEN, CDR2 SYDVKM, per germline. CDR3 amino acids: CASQDLLNEQFF.

CDR3 loop: CASSWEGNYEQYF. The rearrangement uses TRBV6-2 or TRBV6-3 and TRBJ2-7; TCRdb outputs TRBD1, but without DNA this stays unchecked. Germline CDR1 is MNHEY and CDR2 is SVGEGT. CDR3 length equals 13 residues.

The chain employs TRBV10-3 and TRBJ2-5; TCRdb names TRBD1, which stays unverified in the absence of DNA. The CDR3 sequence is 13 residues long. The germline V gene has CDR1 ENHRY and CDR2 SYGVKD. CDR3 region: CAISDEGMETQYF.

V is TRBV7-3 and J is TRBJ2-7; there is no DNA to check the TCRdb D call of TRBD2. The CDR3 has 15 residues. Looked up from germline, CDR1 is SGHTA and CDR2 is FQGTGA. CDR3 loop: CASSLTSGPIYEQYF.

The chain links TRBV29-1 to TRBJ1-2. CDR1 and CDR2 from the germline V gene are SQVTM and ANQGSEA. This CDR3 spans 11 amino acids. The CDR3: CSVQSPYGYTF.

The CDR3 loop reads CASSSTWKGNGGTEAFF. This chain uses TRBV12-3 or TRBV12-4 with TRBJ1-1; TCRdb's assignment of TRBD1 cannot be checked, as there is no DNA. The CDR3 runs to 17 residues.

The V and J genes are TRBV29-1 and TRBJ2-7. Germline V gene data show CDR1 as SQVTM and CDR2 as ANQGSEA. The CDR3 extends over 12 amino acids. CDR3 sequence: CSVEDARREQYF.

The chain links TRBV7-2 to TRBJ2-1; TCRdb returns TRBD1, unconfirmable since there is no DNA. The CDR3 is 16 amino acids. The germline CDR1 and CDR2 sequences are SGHTA and FQGNSA. The CDR3 region is CASSTRDSPSYNEQFF.

V and J are TRBV7-6 and TRBJ2-3. This CDR3 comprises 14 residues. CDR1 is SGHVS, CDR2 FNYEAQ, per germline. The CDR3 region is CASSVLSSTDTQYF.

This chain joins TRBV28 and TRBJ1-2; TCRdb gives TRBD1 as the D gene, but with no DNA this cannot be confirmed. The CDR3 has 16 residues. CDR1 MDHEN and CDR2 SYDVKM come from the germline V gene. The CDR3 sequence: CASSLVSEGTGDGYTF.

The chain has TRBV7-9 and TRBJ1-2; TCRdb's D call, TRBD1, is unchecked because there is no DNA. This CDR3 is built from 13 residues. Germline loops: CDR1 SEHNR, CDR2 FQNEAQ (reference sequence). CDR3 protein: CASSSGGSNGYTF.

The chain joins TRBV5-5 to TRBJ2-5. Germline CDR1 reads SGHKS; CDR2 reads YYEKEE (reference sequence). The CDR3 length is 12 residues. CDR3 residues: CASSLEDVGLYF.

This chain joins TRBV2 and TRBJ2-3; without DNA, the TCRdb call of TRBD2 cannot be checked. Germline V gives CDR1 SNHLY, CDR2 FYNNEI. CDR3 length: 15 amino acids. CDR3 sequence reads: CASSEQGIGTDTQYF.